This T cell receptor beta chain appears in the sequencing data of a study of blood T cell repertoires in COVID-19. Study context: Sites in the United States, Italy and Spain provided acute and convalescent COVID-19 samples. T cells, B-cell-depleted T cells, or PBMCs provided the cDNA or gDNA that served as material.

Original handling: Amplification with reference gene primers provided the estimates of nucleated cell counts. TCRdb's table, derived via immunoSEQ multiplex PCR, lists solely in-frame clones and lacks some. Clone size and V and J calls were adopted from that table, with D and trimming inferred from the DNA. Of about 130,000 clones detected, over 80% appear once; the ten largest clones hold about 11%. Points on this clone: Additional DNA sequences in this sample encode the identical CDR3.

Looked up from germline, CDR1 is SGHRS and CDR2 is YFSETQ. The length of the CDR3 is 13 residues. V lost 4 bases, J lost 4 bases, and 11 bases lay in between. The gene calls are TRBV5-1 and TRBJ2-5, with D tentatively TRBD1 (7 bases). The sequencing sample was made of peripheral blood. This receptor was obtained from a man aged 55 to 70 with acute or convalescent COVID-19. The DNA for the CDR3 is TGCGCCAGCAGCGGGACAGCGGGAGAGACCCAGTACTTC. Translation: CASSGTAGETQYF.